This T cell receptor (beta chain) was profiled in a study of regulatory T cells in long-lasting Graves disease. General study points: Newly diagnosed Graves' patients exceeded persistent ones in TCR diversity.

TCRdb analysed the reads with MiXCR anew, one entry per CDR3 protein. The sample has over 500 distinct CDR3 sequences; 82% are singletons. PBMCs provided the RNA from which the TCR library was made. It was by American Thyroid Association guidelines that Graves' disease was diagnosed. The ends were cut back, 0 bases at V and 6 bases at J, with 11 bases in the middle. The germline gives CDR1 LNHDA, CDR2 SQIVND (reference sequence). This CDR3 region has 14 residues. About this clonotype itself: Its target is not known.

Sample: peripheral blood mononuclear cells (PBMCs), taken with antithyroid drug treatment, in newly diagnosed or persistent Graves disease (not recorded which). The rearrangement uses TRBV19 and TRBJ1-2, with D unresolved. This clonotype originated in a female donor with Graves disease. This CDR3 is CASSIDEGLHGYTF. CDR3 nucleotides: TGTGCCAGTAGTATAGATGAGGGTCTGCATGGCTACACCTTC.